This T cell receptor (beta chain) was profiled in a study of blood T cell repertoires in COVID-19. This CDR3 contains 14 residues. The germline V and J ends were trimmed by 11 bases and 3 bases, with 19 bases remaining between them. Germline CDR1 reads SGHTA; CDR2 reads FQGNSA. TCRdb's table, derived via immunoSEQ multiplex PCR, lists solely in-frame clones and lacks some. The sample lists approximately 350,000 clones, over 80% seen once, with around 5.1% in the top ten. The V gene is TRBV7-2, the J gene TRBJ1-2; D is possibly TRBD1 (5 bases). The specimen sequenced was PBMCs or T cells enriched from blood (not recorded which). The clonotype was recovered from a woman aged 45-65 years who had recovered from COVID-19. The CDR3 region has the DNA TGTGCCGGCGGAGGAGGGGCGGATTACTATGGCTACACCTTC. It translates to CAGGGGADYYGYTF. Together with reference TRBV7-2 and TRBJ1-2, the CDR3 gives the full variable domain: GAGVSQSPSNKVTEKGKDVELRCDPISGHTALYWYRQSLGQGLEFLIYFQGNSAPDKSGLPSDRFSAERTGGSVSTLTIQRTQQEDSAVYLCAGGGGADYYGYTFGSGTRLTVV.